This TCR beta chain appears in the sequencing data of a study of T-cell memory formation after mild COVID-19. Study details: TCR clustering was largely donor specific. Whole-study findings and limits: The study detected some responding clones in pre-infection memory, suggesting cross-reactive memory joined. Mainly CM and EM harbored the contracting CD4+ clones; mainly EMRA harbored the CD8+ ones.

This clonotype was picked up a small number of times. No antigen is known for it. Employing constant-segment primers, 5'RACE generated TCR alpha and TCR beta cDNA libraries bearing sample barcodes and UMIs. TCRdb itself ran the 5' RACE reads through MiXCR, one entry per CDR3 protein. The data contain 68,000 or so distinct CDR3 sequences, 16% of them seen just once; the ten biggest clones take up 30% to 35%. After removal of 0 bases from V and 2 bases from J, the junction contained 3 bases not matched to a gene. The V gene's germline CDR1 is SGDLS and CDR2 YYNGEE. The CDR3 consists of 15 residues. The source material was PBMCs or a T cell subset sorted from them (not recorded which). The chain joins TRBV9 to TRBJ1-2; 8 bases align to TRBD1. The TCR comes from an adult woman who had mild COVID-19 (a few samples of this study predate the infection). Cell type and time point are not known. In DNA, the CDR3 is TGTGCCAGCAGCGTAGGTAGACAGGGGAACTATGGCTACACCTTC. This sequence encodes CASSVGRQGNYGYTF.